This T cell receptor (beta chain) comes out of a study of blood T cell repertoires in COVID-19 (TCRdb year 2020). Looking at the study overall: Collaborator samples came from the United States, Italy and Spain and covered acute and convalescent phases of COVID-19. The material from the prospective study consisted of cDNA or gDNA derived from T cells, B-cell-depleted T cells, or PBMCs. Deeply sampled blood TCRbeta repertoires from subjects exposed to, actively infected with, or recovered from COVID-19 were included in the dataset. The repertoires were released in a freely available public database intended as a resource for research on the immune response to SARS-CoV-2. Samples came from the ongoing ImmuneRACE study (first 160 participants) plus 1,254 subjects from 6 global collaborators. Sample metadata almost always included a de-identified subject ID, COVID-19 status, age in years and sex. Where available, HLA class I and class II types were obtained from metadata supplied by the sample provider rather than from assay-based typing.

The CDR3 covers 16 residues, taking in both the cysteine and the phenylalanine. Only the CDR3 part of the read is kept: 48 bases, read in frame from the first base. Sequences MNHNS (CDR1) and SASEGT (CDR2) are obtained from the germline V gene. The germline V and J ends show losses of 1 base and 3 bases respectively, and no gene match explains 4 bases of the junction. As concerns this clone: Its antigen target is currently unknown. Per-base qualities were not stored, and no clone one base away is much larger.

The paper as a whole reports these results and caveats: The amount of clinical and demographic metadata varied by source and participant and was provided uncurated.

TCRbeta CDR3 regions were amplified from genomic DNA by means of the immunoSEQ Assay, a bias-controlled multiplex PCR. The paper's processing steps were these. Within the assay, amplification of reference gene primers was used to estimate how many nucleated cells each sample contained. To quantify the absolute abundance of each unique TCRbeta CDR3 rearrangement, sequence reads were collapsed and filtered. Productive Simpson clonality was computed per sample as the square root of Simpson's diversity index over productive rearrangements. TCRdb limited this immuneACCESS table to in-frame rearrangements with V and J called. A share of clones is missing; checked studies link under half to unresolved V genes, and the rest is unexplained. V and J calls and clone size are as listed in that table; D and trimming were resolved from the DNA. The sample profile shows approximately 210,000 clones; 70% to 90% of them were found once. About 7.3% of the sample is taken by the ten largest.

Collaborating institutions collected whole blood in K2EDTA tubes following their own protocols. For TCRbeta analysis, collaborators shipped samples as frozen whole blood, isolated PBMCs, or DNA extracted from either of those sample types. The sample comprised peripheral blood. Rearrangement joined TRBV6-1 to TRBJ2-1, with 9 middle bases fitting TRBD1. This clonotype originated in a woman aged 45-59 years with active or convalescent COVID-19. The nucleotides read TGTGCCAGCAGTGAAGAGGGACAGGGAATCTACAATGAGCAGTTCTTC. It specifies CASSEEGQGIYNEQFF.